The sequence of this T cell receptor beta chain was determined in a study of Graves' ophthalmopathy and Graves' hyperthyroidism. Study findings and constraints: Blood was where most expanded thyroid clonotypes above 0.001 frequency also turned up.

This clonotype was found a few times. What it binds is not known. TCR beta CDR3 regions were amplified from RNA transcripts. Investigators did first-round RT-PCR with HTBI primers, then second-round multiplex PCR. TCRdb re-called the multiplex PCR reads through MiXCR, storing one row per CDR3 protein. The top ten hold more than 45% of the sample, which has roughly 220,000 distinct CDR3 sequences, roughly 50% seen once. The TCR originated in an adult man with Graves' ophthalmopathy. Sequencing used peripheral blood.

CDR3 protein: CATCVEGASGYTF. CDR3 nucleotides: TGTGCCACCTGTGTGGAAGGGGCAAGCGGCTACACCTTC. The chain combines TRBV10-3 with TRBJ1-2; D is perhaps TRBD1 (5 bases). The CDR3 covers 13 residues. Trimming stripped 10 bases from V and 8 bases from J, with 20 bases between. The germline CDR1 and CDR2 sequences are ENHRY and SYGVKD.